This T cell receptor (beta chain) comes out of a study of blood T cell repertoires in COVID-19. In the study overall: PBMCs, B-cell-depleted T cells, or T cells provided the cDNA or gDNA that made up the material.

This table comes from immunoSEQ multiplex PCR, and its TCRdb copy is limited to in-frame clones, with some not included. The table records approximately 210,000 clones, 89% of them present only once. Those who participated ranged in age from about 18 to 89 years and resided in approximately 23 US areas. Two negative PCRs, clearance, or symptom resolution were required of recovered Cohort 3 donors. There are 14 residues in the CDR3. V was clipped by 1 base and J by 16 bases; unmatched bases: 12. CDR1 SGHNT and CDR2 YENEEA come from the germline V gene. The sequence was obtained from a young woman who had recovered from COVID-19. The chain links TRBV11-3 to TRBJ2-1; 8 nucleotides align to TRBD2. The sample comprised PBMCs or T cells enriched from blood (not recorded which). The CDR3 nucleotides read TGTGCCAGCAGCTTAGTCGCGGGACGGGGGGGCCCATTCTTC. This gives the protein CASSLVAGRGGPFF.